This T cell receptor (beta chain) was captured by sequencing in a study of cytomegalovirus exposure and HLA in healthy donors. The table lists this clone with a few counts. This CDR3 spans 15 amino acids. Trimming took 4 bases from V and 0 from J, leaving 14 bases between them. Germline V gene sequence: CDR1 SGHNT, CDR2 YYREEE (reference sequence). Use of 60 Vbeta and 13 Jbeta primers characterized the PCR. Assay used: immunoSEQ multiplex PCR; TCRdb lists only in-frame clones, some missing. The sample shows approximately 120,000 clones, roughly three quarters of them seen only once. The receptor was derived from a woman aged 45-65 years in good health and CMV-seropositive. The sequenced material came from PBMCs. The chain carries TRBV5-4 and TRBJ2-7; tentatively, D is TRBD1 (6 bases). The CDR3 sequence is CASSPQGGSSYEQYF. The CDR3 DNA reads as TGTGCCAGCAGCCCACAGGGTGGAAGCTCCTACGAGCAGTACTTC.